Detailed here is one TCR beta chain. The target of this receptor is not known. No quality values exist for individual bases; no much larger clone is one base distant. The sample comes from a study of cytomegalovirus exposure and HLA in healthy donors (TCRdb year 2017). Background on the whole study: An earlier analysis of several hundred of the donors reported 250 to 300 Gb of sequence data and some 110 million unique TCR beta sequences obtained from around 180 million T cells. Roughly 290 gigabases of sequencing data and around 80 million unique TCR sequences made up an early release that covered 500 to 700 HLA-typed donors. The genetic ancestry cluster associated with self-reported Caucasian donors included 81% of the approximately 400 genotyped donors. The aim of the study was to test whether cataloging public T cell receptors could identify signatures of past pathogen exposure. The study profiled the T cell repertoires of hundreds of subjects by immunosequencing and related them to cytomegalovirus serostatus. In addition to the first cohort of 500 to 850 subjects, a separate validation cohort of approximately 130 different subjects was used. To predict cytomegalovirus infection status, the study combined high-throughput TCR immunosequencing, statistical association of individual TCRs with disease status, and machine learning. A later analysis re-examined previously published TCR beta repertoires from around 670 donors and added high-resolution HLA genotyping to investigate patterns of TCR occurrence. Rather than drawing on any new phenotypic data, the later analysis identified candidate immune exposures from TCR beta sequences and the way those sequences occurred across donors. An earlier analysis of 587 of the donors used high-throughput TCR beta sequencing to judge whether each TCR beta V gene segment behaved as functional or pseudogenic. Alongside the repertoire data, information on donor age, sex, ethnicity and CMV serostatus was compiled. In a later genetic analysis, genome-wide SNP genotypes for about three fifths of the roughly 670 donors were used, and that subset was treated as a discovery cohort. Every discovery cohort repertoire had been produced on one sequencing platform. Both class I and class II loci were covered by HLA typing, at four-digit resolution. The number of donors typed differed by locus, with 629-630 for A, B, C, DRB1 and DQB1, 522 for DQA1, under 610 for DPA1, and 472 for DPB1. Roughly 5 DR-DQ haplotypes were handled as single units for association and clustering, since linkage in the cohort was strong. Among some 410 genotyped donors of the cohort, an average of around 240,000 unique TCR beta nucleotide sequences were sequenced per donor, around a sixth of them non-productive.

The full study reports these points: A later analysis reported that several top co-occurrence clusters appeared linked to parvovirus B19, influenza, CMV and Epstein-Barr virus. Because HLA typing was unavailable for some donors at each locus, only the typed subset was used in association tests. Strong co-occurrence of HLA alleles, especially DR and DQ, made assigning TCR associations to individual alleles difficult. According to the authors, the approach could potentially be generalized to other disease states and immunological phenotypes. A later genetic analysis reported fewer N-insertions in productive TCRs among donors in an Asian-associated ancestry cluster than the roughly 650-donor mean. In vitro tests confirmed that a few of the cytomegalovirus-associated TCR beta chains recognize cytomegalovirus antigens. A group of highly shared sequence variants was considered likely to be a technical artifact of the sequencing pipeline. The 87-base-pair reads could not distinguish some IMGT-functional V segments, including TRBV6-2 and TRBV6-3, so those segments were excluded. In a later analysis, TCR association rates were found to vary across HLA loci, with the most associated TCRs seen for DRB1 alleles and the fewest for HLA-C alleles. Correlated functional status among segregating V segments might reflect linkage disequilibrium, but an unknown experimental factor could not be ruled out. A further reported finding was that TCR beta sequences accurately predicted the HLA-A and HLA-B alleles for most subjects in the first cohort. In a later analysis, most CMV-associated TCR beta chains were found to appear HLA-restricted, with HLA associations seemingly driven largely by CMV exposure. The study gave a list of about 150 TCR beta chains associated with cytomegalovirus. In a later analysis, HLA-associated TCR beta chains were found to be more clonally expanded and to have lower generation probabilities than equally common non-associated chains. Broadly in line with IMGT annotations, most TCR beta V segments showed up in productive rearrangements about 87% or about 30% of the time in an earlier analysis of some 590 of the donors. The classifier was reported to diagnose cytomegalovirus status with high specificity and sensitivity in both the original and validation cohorts. This cohort had only TCR beta chains sequenced, and the lack of alpha or paired-chain data limited which features could be detected. A later genetic analysis associated a missense DCLRE1C variant with V-gene and J-gene trimming of TCR beta chains, and an independent cohort replicated the association. The presence/absence analyses assumed that sequencing depth was roughly uniform across donors, and that assumption may not be true. Because counts were too low, around 18 rarely observed V segments, including chromosome 9 orphons, were left out of the earlier analysis of approximately 500 of the donors. For the cohort, immune exposure information was limited to CMV serostatus. A later analysis associated about 17,000 TCR beta sequences with specific HLA alleles at a false discovery rate of 0.05. While some public TCRs were present in many individuals, most TCR sequences turned up only very rarely across donors.

The CDR3 runs 12 residues from the cysteine to the phenylalanine. Only CDR3 DNA is held: 36 bases, read in frame from base 1. For CDR1 and CDR2, the germline V gene lists SGHDT and YYEEEE. V gives up 0 bases and J gives up 4 bases, and the segment between their germline ends measures 2 bases. The cohort was made up of about 670 healthy bone marrow donors. All cohort members were sampled while nominally healthy, although unrecorded immune exposures were likely present. The donor tested CMV seronegative, placing the donor among the 352 seronegative members of the cohort. A peripheral blood sample was provided by each donor, and peripheral blood mononuclear cells were used for TCR beta sequencing. Genomic DNA was extracted from the blood cell samples with the Qiagen DNeasy Blood Extraction Kit. Library preparation employed the immunoSEQ multiplex PCR assay. A mixture of 60 forward primers for TCR Vbeta segments and 13 reverse primers for TCR Jbeta segments was used in the multiplex PCR. Amplification of the CDR3 region of rearranged TCR beta genes was performed with a multiplex PCR assay on genomic DNA. Amplified TCR beta libraries were sequenced as 87-base-pair reads on the Illumina HiSeq System. As for how the authors treated the data: In a later analysis, approximately 74 million unique TCR beta chains were counted across the 500 to 850 repertoires, and some 10 million of these chains were shared by at least two donors. A nearest-neighbor algorithm error-corrected the raw reads and collapsed the reads into unique sequences, merging closely related sequences to remove PCR and sequencing errors. CDR3 sequences were aligned to IMGT reference sequences to assign V, D and J gene segments. For a sequence to be retained, a match of at least six nucleotides to both a V gene segment and a J gene segment was required. Rearrangements were called productive when the CDR3 lacked stop codons and stayed in frame with V and J; all others were non-productive. CDR3 was defined according to IMGT convention as the region running from the second conserved V-encoded cysteine to the conserved J-encoded phenylalanine. The earlier analysis of 450 to 750 of the donors excluded any sequence lacking an unambiguous match to a single V gene segment. An earlier analysis of almost 600 of the donors classified V segments as functional when productive rearrangements were above 56.7% and as segregating when the standard deviation between donors was above 5%. A statistical classification framework was built for diagnosing cytomegalovirus status from the catalog of TCR beta chain sequences. In a later analysis, V and J genes were assigned by comparing TCR nucleotide sequences against IMGT/GENE-DB human TR gene sequences. The TCRdist pipeline was used in a later analysis to assign CDR3 sequences and most-parsimonious VDJ recombination scenarios. In a later analysis, each TCR beta chain was defined by its CDR3 amino acid sequence together with its V-gene family, and reads without a unique V-gene family were excluded. As a way to deal with suspected cross-contamination and a sequencing artifact, a later analysis dropped hundreds of nucleotide sequences that were highly shared and had low generation probability. A later analysis calculated a clonal expansion index for each public chain from normalized within-repertoire ranks of inferred template counts. Generation probabilities in a later analysis came from a VDJ recombination model fitted to out-of-frame rearrangements, and those results were checked against IGoR. In a later analysis, hypergeometric tests were used to score TCR-TCR, TCR-HLA and TCR-CMV co-occurrence, with a repertoire-size bias correction applied to TCR pairs. A later analysis estimated false discovery rates by permuting HLA or CMV assignments 20 times. In a later analysis, co-occurring TCRs were grouped with DBSCAN, and TCRdist sequence similarity was added when clustering was performed within HLA-allele-positive subsets. Repertoires with fewer than 30,000 or more than 120,000 public chains were left out of co-occurrence clustering, as were about five repertoires with anomalous nucleotide sharing. In TCRdb, the immuneACCESS table is reduced to in-frame sequences with V and J assigned. These tables do not hold every clone; where another copy was compared, an unresolved V gene accounts for under half, and the others remain unexplained. V and J calls and clone size are as listed in that table; D and trimming were resolved from the DNA. For this sample the table gives approximately 110,000 clones, of which around 70% were detected only once. The ten largest clonotypes hold 1.3% of the sample.

This clonotype was sampled from a man between 40 and 49 years old in good health and CMV-seronegative. Sequenced: PBMCs. Here the chain combines TRBV5-6 and TRBJ1-3; no D gene call is confident. The CDR3 protein is CASSLAGNTIYF. DNA sequence: TGTGCCAGCAGCTTGGCAGGAAACACCATATATTTT.